The 25 T cell receptor beta chains reported below all come from one sample, sequenced in a study of cytomegalovirus exposure and HLA in healthy donors. The primer mix had 60 Vbeta and 13 Jbeta primers. Here immunoSEQ multiplex PCR was the method, and the copy in TCRdb shows in-frame clones only, minus some. This table has more than 120,000 clones, 75% to 90% appearing once. Specimen: PBMCs. Source of these receptors: a woman aged 25 to 39 in good health and CMV-seronegative.

The chain links TRBV19 to TRBJ1-2, with D possibly TRBD1 on 5 matching bases. V shed 9 bases and J shed 1 base, with 12 bases lying between them. This CDR3 spans 13 amino acids. Germline V gene data show CDR1 as LNHDA and CDR2 as SQIVND (reference sequence). The CDR3 DNA reads TGTGCCAGCACTTTGACAGTTAACTATGGCTACACCTTC. Its protein is CASTLTVNYGYTF. Supplemented by reference TRBV19 and TRBJ1-2, the full variable domain reads DGGITQSPKYLFRKEGQNVTLSCEQNLNHDAMYWYRQDPGQGLRLIYYSQIVNDFQKGDIAEGYSVSREKKESFPLTVTSAQKNPTAFYLCASTLTVNYGYTFGSGTRLTVV.

This clone was detected once. The chain has TRBV7-9 and TRBJ1-2, with 8 bases identical to TRBD1. CDR3 length equals 14 residues. Germline V gene data show CDR1 as SEHNR and CDR2 as FQNEAQ (reference sequence). The ends lost 5 bases at V and 3 bases at J; junction bases unmatched: 5. CDR3 residues: CASSLGQADYGYTF. CDR3 coding DNA: TGTGCCAGCAGCCTGGGACAGGCAGACTATGGCTACACCTTC.

The rearrangement joins TRBV9 to TRBJ2-3; tentative D call: TRBD2 (6 bases). This CDR3 contains 16 residues. Per the germline V gene, CDR1 is SGDLS and CDR2 is YYNGEE. Trimming pared 3 bases from V and 2 bases from J, leaving 16 bases between. The CDR3 sequence is CASSGTPGGSTDTQYF. In DNA, the CDR3 is TGTGCCAGCAGCGGGACCCCCGGGGGATCCACAGATACGCAGTATTTT.

This chain joins TRBV18 and TRBJ2-7; D uncertain. CDR3 size: 15 residues. V was shortened by 0 bases and J by 2 bases, with 11 bases between the two germline ends. Germline V gene sequence: CDR1 KGHSH, CDR2 LQKENI. In nucleotides, the CDR3 is TGTGCCAGCTCACCACCCCTGGGCAGCACCTACGAGCAGTACTTC. As protein: CASSPPLGSTYEQYF.

The chain joins TRBV25-1 to TRBJ1-3, with TRBD1 matching 8 bases. From germline, CDR1 is MGHDK and CDR2 SYGVNS. Unmatched junction bases numbered 5, after V lost 3 bases and J lost 4 bases. This CDR3 is 15 amino acids long. CDR3 loop: CASSDPRGLGNTIYF. The CDR3 nucleotides are TGTGCCAGCAGTGATCCCAGGGGGCTCGGAAACACCATATATTTT.

The J gene is TRBJ1-1, the V gene TRBV28, with D unresolved. Trimming pared 5 bases from V and 9 bases from J, leaving 22 bases between. This CDR3 contains 15 residues. The germline V gene encodes CDR1 MDHEN and CDR2 SYDVKM. CDR3 nucleotides: TGTGCCAGCAGTCCTACCCATTGGGCCGCGCGCAAAGCTTTCTTT. Translating gives CASSPTHWAARKAFF.

This chain uses TRBV7-7 with TRBJ1-2, with D hard to call. In germline, CDR1 is SSHAT, CDR2 FNYEAQ (reference sequence). The CDR3 is 16 amino acids. The V gene lost 1 base and the J gene lost 4 bases, with 16 bases spanning the gap. The CDR3 sequence is CASSLGRTGRTYGYTF. The CDR3 nucleotides are TGTGCCAGCAGCTTAGGGAGGACGGGCAGAACCTATGGCTACACCTTC.

The V and J genes are TRBV5-5 and TRBJ1-1; D call uncertain. Germline V gene lookup returns CDR1 SGHKS and CDR2 YYEKEE (reference sequence). V lost 0 bases to trimming and J lost 1 base, with 10 bases between them. This CDR3 spans 15 amino acids. The CDR3 loop reads CASSLDPGGNTEAFF. For the CDR3, the DNA is TGTGCCAGCAGCTTGGACCCGGGTGGGAACACTGAAGCTTTCTTT.

A few counts support this clone. The chain recombines TRBV15 with TRBJ1-1, with D unclear. Trimming cost V 8 bases and J 1 base, with 5 bases left between them. The V gene's germline CDR1 is LNHNV and CDR2 YYDKDF (reference sequence). CDR3 length equals 11 residues. The CDR3 DNA reads as TGTGCCACCGCGGGGAACACTGAAGCTTTCTTT. As protein: CATAGNTEAFF.

V gene TRBV19 combines with J gene TRBJ1-2, with TRBD1 matching 7 bases. The germline CDR1 and CDR2 sequences are LNHDA and SQIVND (reference sequence). V was pared by 4 bases and J by 8 bases, with 7 bases of the junction left unmatched. The CDR3 totals 13 residues. CDR3 in amino acids: CASSTDREAGYTF. As DNA, the CDR3 is TGTGCCAGTAGTACCGACAGGGAAGCGGGCTACACCTTC. Variable domain in full (rest from reference TRBV19 and TRBJ1-2): DGGITQSPKYLFRKEGQNVTLSCEQNLNHDAMYWYRQDPGQGLRLIYYSQIVNDFQKGDIAEGYSVSREKKESFPLTVTSAQKNPTAFYLCASSTDREAGYTFGSGTRLTVV.

The chain employs TRBV6-1 and TRBJ2-7; TRBD2 might be the D (5 bases). Trimming pared 6 bases from V and 2 bases from J, leaving 14 bases between. Germline-derived CDR1 and CDR2 are MNHNS and SASEGT. This CDR3 contains 14 residues. DNA of the CDR3: TGTGCCAGCAGGCCGAATCGGGGAGCCTACGAGCAGTACTTC. This gives the protein CASRPNRGAYEQYF.

This sequence joins TRBV7-8 and TRBJ1-1; maybe TRBD1 (5 bases). Germline CDR1 reads SGHVS; CDR2 reads FQNEAQ. CDR3 length: 16 residues. Trimming took 5 bases from V and 1 from J, leaving 17 bases between them. The CDR3 coding sequence is TGTGCCAGCAGCCCCGGAATTGGGGGAGGGAACACTGAAGCTTTCTTT. This sequence encodes CASSPGIGGGNTEAFF.

The chain joins TRBV7-7 to TRBJ2-5, with TRBD1 matching over 9 bases. Germline V gives CDR1 SSHAT, CDR2 FNYEAQ (reference sequence). CDR3 length: 13 amino acids. The trim removed 5 bases at V and 5 bases at J, leaving 3 bases unmatched. The CDR3 DNA is TGTGCCAGCAGCCCTACAGGGGGCGAGACCCAGTACTTC. Protein product: CASSPTGGETQYF.

Concerning this clone itself: In the same sample, other DNA sequences code for this CDR3. CDR3 coding DNA: TGTGCCAGCAGTGGCGGGGGAGGCACAGATACGCAGTATTTT. As protein: CASSGGGGTDTQYF. The V and J genes are TRBV6-1 and TRBJ2-3; 7 bases map to TRBD2. The CDR3 extends over 14 amino acids. With V trimmed by 4 bases and J by 1 base, 2 bases remained unmatched. Germline V gene sequence: CDR1 MNHNS, CDR2 SASEGT.

This sequence joins TRBV27 and TRBJ2-5, with TRBD1 identical over 7 bases. The CDR3 sequence is 13 residues long. The trim removed 2 bases at V and 4 bases at J, leaving 1 base unmatched. Germline CDR1 MNHEY, CDR2 SMNVEV (reference sequence). CDR3 nucleotide sequence: TGTGCCAGCAGTTTAGACAGGGCAGAGACCCAGTACTTC. Residues: CASSLDRAETQYF.

V and J are TRBV6-1 and TRBJ2-7; perhaps TRBD1 as D (6 bases). The germline V gene has CDR1 MNHNS and CDR2 SASEGT. This CDR3 contains 12 residues. V lost 8 bases and J 12 bases, leaving 20 bases between the germline ends. The CDR3 reads CASRLTGQRPYF. Here the CDR3 DNA reads TGTGCCAGCCGTCTAACCGGACAGCGGCCGTACTTC.

As to this clone: Germline and junction disagree at one end, which may indicate a read error. The V and J genes are TRBV9 and TRBJ1-2; TRBD1 matches 9 bases. The CDR3 consists of 14 residues. Germline CDR1 is SGDLS and CDR2 is YYNGEE. CDR3 loop: CTSSGTTGGGGYTF. The CDR3 DNA sequence: TGTACCAGCAGCGGGACCACAGGGGGCGGAGGCTACACCTTC.

This chain uses TRBV5-1 with TRBJ1-1; 10 bases are shared with TRBD1. Germline CDR1 reads SGHRS; CDR2 reads YFSETQ. The CDR3 contains 14 residues. The V segment lost 4 bases and the J segment 4 bases; nucleotides outside the gene matches: 4. The CDR3 nucleotides read TGCGCCAGCAGCCCGGGACAGGGGTTCACTGAAGCTTTCTTT. Protein product: CASSPGQGFTEAFF.

The chain carries TRBV2 and TRBJ1-6; 9 nucleotides align to TRBD1. Germline V gives CDR1 SNHLY, CDR2 FYNNEI. CDR3 length: 18 amino acids. The trim removed 5 bases at V and 0 bases at J, leaving 8 bases unmatched. CDR3 sequence (DNA): TGTGCCAGCAGTACAAACGGACAGGGGAGCTCCTATAATTCACCCCTCCACTTT. This encodes CASSTNGQGSSYNSPLHF.

V usage is TRBV12-5 and J usage is TRBJ2-1, with a tentative D call TRBD1 (5 bases). In germline, CDR1 is LGHNT, CDR2 FRNRAP. This CDR3 spans 12 amino acids. The V end was cut by 7 bases, the J end by 10 bases, with 14 bases between. This CDR3 reads CASAIGVSEQFF. The CDR3, as DNA: TGTGCTAGTGCCATAGGGGTTAGCGAGCAGTTCTTC.

The chain combines TRBV28 with TRBJ2-7, with D possibly TRBD2 on 5 matching bases. This CDR3 has 19 amino acids. Trimming took 6 bases from V and 0 from J, leaving 27 bases between them. CDR1 is MDHEN and CDR2 is SYDVKM in the germline V gene. The CDR3 sequence: CASRPEERVVLASSYEQYF. The CDR3, as DNA: TGTGCCAGCAGACCGGAGGAACGGGTGGTTTTGGCTAGCTCCTACGAGCAGTACTTC.

The V call is TRBV7-9, the J call TRBJ1-1; D perhaps matches TRBD1 (6 bases). V lost 4 bases and J lost 4, with 13 bases in between. There are 14 residues in the CDR3. Per the germline V gene, CDR1 is SEHNR and CDR2 is FQNEAQ (reference sequence). CDR3 residues: CASSSERTATEAFF. The DNA of the CDR3 is TGTGCCAGCAGCTCCGAAAGGACAGCCACTGAAGCTTTCTTT.

In its sample, this clone was seen a few times. V gene TRBV5-1 combines with J gene TRBJ1-1; 9 bases fit TRBD1. The CDR3 covers 16 residues. V trimming: 4 bases; J trimming: 0 bases; junction bases outside the gene matches: 7. CDR1 SGHRS and CDR2 YFSETQ come from the germline V gene. The CDR3 DNA follows: TGCGCCAGCAGCCCCCGGGACAGGGTAATGAACACTGAAGCTTTCTTT. This gives the protein CASSPRDRVMNTEAFF.

The chain is built from TRBV7-9 and TRBJ2-2; a weak D match, TRBD2 (5 bases). Germline CDR1 is SEHNR and CDR2 is FQNEAQ (reference sequence). The CDR3 extends over 16 amino acids. Trimming stripped 1 base from V and 1 base from J, with 10 bases between. The CDR3: CASSLVLGGNTGELFF. The DNA for the CDR3 is TGTGCCAGCAGCTTAGTACTAGGAGGGAACACCGGGGAGCTGTTTTTT.

The CDR3 is CASSQPDGSSYEQYF. The CDR3 DNA follows: TGTGCCAGCAGCCAACCCGATGGGAGCTCCTACGAGCAGTACTTC. The chain joins TRBV5-4 to TRBJ2-7; TRBD2 might be the D (5 bases). Per the germline V gene, CDR1 is SGHNT and CDR2 is YYREEE (reference sequence). The CDR3 is 15 residues long. Trimming cost V 4 bases and J 0 bases, with 14 bases left between them.